Here is one T cell receptor beta chain with its context. The antigen is unknown. The TCR library protocol was used to attach unique molecular identifiers. These identifiers were attached to individual cDNA molecules. TCRdb ran MiXCR on the 5' RACE reads and lists one entry per CDR3 protein. The sample lists more than 95,000 distinct CDR3 sequences, 15% occurring once. This sample stems from a study of early T cells in non-severe SARS-CoV-2 infection. Study summary: Bulk RNA isolated from unsorted whole blood underwent sequencing; chains were not paired.

The study, taken as a whole, reports: Private and CD4 specificities were missed by VDJdb matching, skewed to anti-spike CD8.

CDR1 and CDR2 from the germline V gene are SEHNR and FQNEAQ (reference sequence). The length of the CDR3 is 16 residues. V lost 6 bases to trimming and J lost 0 bases, with 15 bases between them. The chain uses TRBV7-9 and TRBJ1-3; D call uncertain. The sample consisted of whole blood. This TCR was sampled from an adult who was a healthcare worker with PCR-confirmed SARS-CoV-2 infection or an uninfected control (not recorded which). CDR3 protein: CASRDAGTRSGNTIYF. CDR3 nucleotides: TGTGCCAGCAGAGACGCAGGCACCCGCTCTGGAAACACCATATATTTT.